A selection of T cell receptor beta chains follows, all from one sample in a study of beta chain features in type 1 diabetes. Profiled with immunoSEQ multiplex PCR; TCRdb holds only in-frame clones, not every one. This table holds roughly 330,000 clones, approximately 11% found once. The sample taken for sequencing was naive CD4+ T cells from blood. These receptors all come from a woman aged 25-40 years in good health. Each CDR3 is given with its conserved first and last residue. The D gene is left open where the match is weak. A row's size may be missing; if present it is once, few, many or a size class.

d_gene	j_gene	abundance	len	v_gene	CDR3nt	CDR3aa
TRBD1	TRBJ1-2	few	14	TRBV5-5	TGTGCCAGCAGCACGACAGGGGCCATCTATGGCTACACCTTC	CASSTTGAIYGYTF
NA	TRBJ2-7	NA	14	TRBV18	TGTGCCAGCTCGAACAGACAGCTTCCGGACGAGCAGTACTTC	CASSNRQLPDEQYF
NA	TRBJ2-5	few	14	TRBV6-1	TGTGCCAGCAGTGAAGTCGCGATATGGGAGACCCAGTACTTC	CASSEVAIWETQYF
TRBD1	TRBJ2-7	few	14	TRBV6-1	TGTGCCAGCAGTTCTCGACAGGGGGCGAGAGAGCAGTACTTC	CASSSRQGAREQYF
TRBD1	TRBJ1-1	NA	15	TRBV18	TGTGCCAGCTCACCACGAGGGACAGAGAACACTGAAGCTTTCTTT	CASSPRGTENTEAFF
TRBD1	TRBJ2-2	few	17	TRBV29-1	TGCAGCGTTCCAAGGGACAGGCGAGGGACGAACACCGGGGAGCTGTTTTTT	CSVPRDRRGTNTGELFF
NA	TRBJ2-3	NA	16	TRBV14	TGTGCCAGCAGCCTCGGCGGTGGCGGGAGCACAGATACGCAGTATTTT	CASSLGGGGSTDTQYF
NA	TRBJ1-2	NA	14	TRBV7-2	TGTGCCAGCAGCCCCCTACAGGCTAACTATGGCTACACCTTC	CASSPLQANYGYTF
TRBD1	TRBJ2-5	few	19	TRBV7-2	TGTGCCAGCAGCCTTCGGGACGGTGGAAGGGGGCGCCAACAAGAGACCCAGTACTTC	CASSLRDGGRGRQQETQYF
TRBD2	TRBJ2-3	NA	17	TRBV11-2	TGTGCCAGCAGCTCCTCACCGACTAGCGGGAGGTCAAATACGCAGTATTTT	CASSSSPTSGRSNTQYF
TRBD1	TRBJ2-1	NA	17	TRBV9	TGTGCCAGCAGCGTTGATGTCGGGACAGGGGGCTTCAATGAGCAGTTCTTC	CASSVDVGTGGFNEQFF
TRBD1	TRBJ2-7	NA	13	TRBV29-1	TGCAGCTCAAGGACAGGTGAGGGCTACGAGCAGTACTTC	CSSRTGEGYEQYF
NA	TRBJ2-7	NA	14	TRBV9	TGTGCCAGCAGCGTCCCCGCCGGTGTGCACGAGCAGTACTTC	CASSVPAGVHEQYF
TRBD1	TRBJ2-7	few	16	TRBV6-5	TGTGCCAGCAGTTACTCGTCCGGGACAGGGGCCTACGAGCAGTACTTC	CASSYSSGTGAYEQYF
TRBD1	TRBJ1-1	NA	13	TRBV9	TGTGCCAGCAGCGTGGGGACAGGCCCGGGAGCTTTCTTT	CASSVGTGPGAFF
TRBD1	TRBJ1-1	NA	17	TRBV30	TGTGCCTGGAGTGTACCCCGGACAGGGGAGCCGAACACTGAAGCTTTCTTT	CAWSVPRTGEPNTEAFF
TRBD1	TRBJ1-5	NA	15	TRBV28	TGTGCCAGCAGTGGGGTAGGGACAGGCAATCAGCCCCAGCATTTT	CASSGVGTGNQPQHF
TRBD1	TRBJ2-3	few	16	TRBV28	TGTGCCAGCAGCTCTGCCGGGACAGGGGAGACAGATACGCAGTATTTT	CASSSAGTGETDTQYF